This TCR beta chain comes out of a study of CD8+ T cells in alopecia areata. Treatment reported: oral pan-JAK inhibitor, 5-10 mg twice daily. As part of sample collection, lesional scalp punch biopsies and peripheral blood were taken from alopecia areata patients. For this clone: Its antigen is currently unknown.

Broader study findings: While patients received tofacitinib, many expanded lesional clones remained present in scalp and blood.

RNA was extracted and reverse transcribed into cDNA as the sequencing template. Clones were read by immunoSEQ multiplex PCR, and TCRdb kept only the in-frame ones, dropping some. The sample lists 190,000 or so clones; roughly 53% were seen once. V dropped 0 bases and J dropped 4 bases, with 7 bases sitting between them. The CDR3 is 13 amino acids. Per germline, CDR1 SGDLS and CDR2 YYNGEE. The input for sequencing was CD8+ T cells sorted from blood, taken at week 24, from a patient treated with tofacitinib. The receptor was derived from a human donor with alopecia areata. The chain employs TRBV9 and TRBJ1-1; D uncertain. The CDR3 sequence is CASSVASFTEAFF. Written as DNA, the CDR3 is TGTGCCAGCAGCGTAGCGAGTTTCACTGAAGCTTTCTTT.